The rows below give T cell receptor beta chains drawn from one sample of a study of T cell changes during pregnancy in multiple sclerosis. Clones were sequenced by immunoSEQ multiplex PCR, and TCRdb holds only the in-frame ones, with some missing. Of under 50,000 clones in the sample, more than 90% were seen once. The sample was CD8+ T cells from peripheral blood mononuclear cells, taken in the third trimester of pregnancy. The receptors were gathered from a female donor with multiple sclerosis, enrolled in a pregnancy study. Both conserved end residues are trimmed from each CDR3.

v_call cdr3_aa
TRBV28 ASSLVLSGNTGELF
TRBV27 ASSRTGGYEQY
TRBV9 ASSVGTVSYEQY
TRBV19 ASRIVGGNTEAF
TRBV11-3 ASSSWDTQETQY
TRBV7-2 ASSLGPGIYEQY
TRBV6-4 ASSENSATNEQF
TRBV19 ASSIYGAGEAF
TRBV6-5 ASGWGVDNEQF
TRBV6-1 ASSEEWGQGAYEQY
TRBV5-1 ASKELGGTEAF
TRBV21-1 ASREQF
TRBV27 ASKGTGGLYEQY
TRBV27 ASSPRLDEQF
TRBV6-1 ASSGTSGSDEQF
TRBV27 ASSGTVYQPQH
TRBV9 ASSVEGAGDTQY
TRBV9 ASSVDPSVVGNSPLH
TRBV6-5 ASSWDSAGAEV
TRBV11-2 ASSLFQDEQY
TRBV4-1 ASSQAWGRVETQY
TRBV6-5 ASSYSRGLNGELF
TRBV23-1 ASSKPQGKFQPQH
TRBV7-9 ASSPRLGQF
TRBV2 ASSEVTGENTEAF
TRBV7-9 ASSLHAGGEYTGELF
TRBV19 ASSTGQLHTDTQY
TRBV7-2 ASSSLAGASYNEQF
TRBV7-9 ASSFVRLAANTGELF
TRBV9 ASSVDGTSVDEQY
TRBV21-1 ASSKESASGKVIQY
TRBV7-9 ASSLERDMNTEAF
TRBV28 ASLPSGTGEQY
TRBV28 ASSQSGTSEGYEQY
TRBV5-4 ASSLVGWDRGRGYGYT
TRBV5-6 ASSPWTVNTEAF
TRBV7-9 ASSSLILGRTTYEQY
TRBV4-3 ASSQDGTGYNEQF
TRBV11-2 ASSRGTALAYNEQF
TRBV2 ASSGWTGTKETQY
TRBV4-1 ASSQTLPHRLAHEQY
TRBV6-5 ASALGGGEQY
TRBV27 ASSETNYNEQF
TRBV4-3 ASSVGLADSRYNEQF
TRBV10-2 ASSELAGETQY
TRBV11-2 ASSFGGGDWGTEAF
TRBV4-1 ASSQDSDSNNEQF
TRBV28 ASSLPGTDTQY
TRBV7-9 ASSWLRDSPGNEQF
TRBV6-5 ASSYAGGRTDTQY
TRBV29-1 SVEDTFYEQY
TRBV7-9 ASSLVVENEAF
TRBV4-2 ASSQVAGGGTDTQY
TRBV25-1 ASSEPGETDTQY
TRBV4-1 ASSQPTSGADTQY
TRBV7-9 ASSLALTPEQF
TRBV27 ASLGTSGRVDTQY